These T cell receptor beta chains were read from a single sample in a study of somatic mutations in cytotoxic T cells in rheumatoid arthritis. Sequenced by immunoSEQ multiplex PCR; TCRdb stores in-frame clones only, minus some. The table lists 6,000 to 8,000 clones, roughly 82% of them singletons, with less than 20% in the top ten. The sequencing sample was made of CD8+ T cells sorted from blood. These receptors were collected from an adult with rheumatoid arthritis. The CDR3 runs from the conserved cysteine through the conserved F or W. The D gene is left open where the match is weak.

>TRBJ2-2|TRBD2|TRBV11-2|19
CASSLGPLRLAENTGELFF
>TRBJ2-5|.|TRBV9|16
CASSVASDLLQETQYF
>TRBJ1-4|.|TRBV29-1|12
CSVEQGVGKLFF
>TRBJ1-1|.|TRBV4-1|17
CASSQEWGFSTNTEAFF
>TRBJ1-2|.|TRBV7-9|13
CASSLGDVYGYTF
>TRBJ1-4|.|TRBV5-5|18
CASSLGTLGGTTNEKLFF
>TRBJ2-1|TRBD2|TRBV6-1|15
CASSTGTTSYDEQFF
>TRBJ2-6|.|TRBV7-3|16
CASSLNSAVGANVLTF
>TRBJ2-7|.|TRBV5-1|14
CASSLVIDSYEQYF
>TRBJ2-1|.|TRBV4-1|14
CASSQETSKYEQFF
>TRBJ1-3|.|TRBV5-5|14
CASSFGFVGNTIYF
>TRBJ2-7|.|TRBV2|11
CASSAEGWQYF
>TRBJ2-5|TRBD1|TRBV9|15
CASSASGQGKETQYF
>TRBJ1-2|.|TRBV9|14
CASSPRDRPGGYTF
>TRBJ1-2|.|TRBV7-3|14
CASSHSEGVNGYTF
>TRBJ1-5|.|TRBV27|12
CASSRFNQPQHF
>TRBJ2-7|.|TRBV27|15
CASSLQLALRGEQYF
>TRBJ1-5|TRBD1|TRBV4-1|15
CASSQTRQGGQPQHF
>TRBJ2-1|TRBD2|TRBV29-1|17
CSVGLAGGRSSYNEQFF
>TRBJ2-1|TRBD1|TRBV6-4|15
CASSDAGGSYNEQFF
>TRBJ1-3|.|TRBV6-5|15
CASSYSRTTGNTIYF
>TRBJ2-5|TRBD2|TRBV9|18
CASSVTFGGLTLQETQYF
>TRBJ1-5|TRBD1|TRBV5-4|13
CASSLGQGKPQHF
>TRBJ2-5|TRBD1|TRBV10-3|16
CAIRSSSGQGEETQYF
>TRBJ2-1|.|TRBV7-8|14
CASSLNRLYNEQFF
>TRBJ1-1|TRBD1|TRBV9|18
CASSVADRGRWDRTEAFF
>TRBJ2-1|TRBD2|TRBV6-4|15
CASSDSSGGANEQFF
>TRBJ2-5|.|TRBV7-3|15
CASSPGGGGAETQYF
>TRBJ2-5|TRBD1|TRBV6-5|14
CASSPGQVRETQYF
>TRBJ2-2|.|TRBV7-7|12
CASSFPTGELFF
>TRBJ1-6|.|TRBV7-2|15
CASSENRVSNSPLHF
>TRBJ2-5|.|TRBV27|13
CASSLQVRETQYF
>TRBJ1-2|.|TRBV20-1|10
CSGTGRGYTF
>TRBJ2-5|TRBD2|TRBV7-6|17
CASSSERTSRGGETQYF
>TRBJ2-7|.|TRBV2|14
CASSDWGSSYEQYF